The entry that follows covers one T cell receptor (beta chain) sequence. Its specificity is unknown. This CDR3 contains 14 residues. CDR1 SGHAT and CDR2 FQNNGV come from the germline V gene. With V trimmed by 5 bases and J by 3 bases, 5 bases remained unmatched. RNA transcripts served as the template for amplifying TCR beta CDR3 regions. A first-round RT-PCR of the TCR CDR3 used the HTBI primer set. TCRdb used MiXCR to reprocess the multiplex PCR reads, holding one entry per CDR3 protein. The sample includes around 340,000 distinct CDR3 sequences, about 18% of them seen just once. The sample belongs to a study of T cells in Graves' hyperthyroidism and ophthalmopathy. Study-level results: Separation of ophthalmopathy from stable hyperthyroidism was achieved by a 13 V-J model. Researchers found most expanded thyroid clonotypes above 0.001 in blood as well.

Cells are PBMCs isolated from more than 8.5 ml of fresh blood. The V gene is TRBV11-2, the J gene TRBJ2-7, with TRBD1 matching over 9 bases. This TCR came from a woman aged 25 to 39 with Graves' hyperthyroidism that later progressed to Graves' ophthalmopathy. Sequencing was carried out using blood. The CDR3 region is CASSRDREIYEQYF. The CDR3 coding sequence is TGTGCCAGCAGCCGGGACAGGGAAATCTACGAGCAGTACTTC.